The sequence of this T cell receptor beta chain was determined in a study of human T cells and chemical hapten exposure (dated by TCRdb to about 2021). For the study in its entirety: Libraries were pooled for sequencing, and per-sample TCR yields varied mainly because of small differences in library volumes within the pool. Both TCR alpha and TCR beta chains were sequenced from each blood RNA sample. This study followed changes in the peripheral blood TCR repertoire in vivo during primary and secondary sensitization of alopecia patients to the hapten diphenylcyclopropenone (DPC).

Comments on this clonotype: The antigen it recognizes is unknown. One base away there is no much larger clone; base qualities are not given.

The receptor library was made with RACE. Sequencer: NextSeq 500. During library preparation, unique molecular identifiers were attached to individual cDNA molecules so that TCRs could be counted in a quantitative, reproducible way. For the original study's pipeline: Samples had a median of about 90,000 TCRs, with a range from about 23,224 to 700,000. V, J and CDR3 annotation of the TCR reads was performed with the Decombinator software suite. Every sample was subsampled to the same number of TCRs (28,000) for the PS versus PT1 abundance plots. Expanded TCRs were defined as absent before sensitization and observed at least eight times at the 2-week time point. Clones were called with MiXCR by TCRdb after fastp trimmed the public reads at Q25, and only in-frame beta chains were retained. For every CDR3 protein sequence, its rows merge into one entry that carries the most common genes and DNA. The V and J calls and clone size come from TCRdb's table, not from the authors' own analysis. The sample contains about 130,000 distinct CDR3 sequences, around 8.2% of them found a single time. Of the sample, roughly 1.6% is held by the ten largest clones.

The germline V gene (reference sequence) gives CDR1 as SEHNR and CDR2 as FQNEAQ. Its CDR3 holds 18 amino acids, cysteine through phenylalanine. Only the CDR3 DNA stays, 54 bases, in frame from base 1. At the junction V is shortened by 5 bases and J by 0 bases, with 22 bases in between. The study at large found these results: No change with DPC sensitization was found in the number of TCRs above 1 in 1000 frequency, and no evidence of global repertoire structure alterations was found. After repeated subsampling, the strength of the expansion versus patch-test correlation and the threshold at which it became significant changed.

The time point label corresponds to: healthy volunteer bleed at 2 weeks. Total RNA was extracted from unfractionated whole blood that had been collected in Tempus Blood RNA tubes. As TCR sequencing controls, roughly 5 healthy volunteers were used, with blood taken at day 0, 2 weeks and 6 weeks. Sequencing was carried out using whole blood. Recombination joined TRBV7-9 with TRBJ1-2, with the D gene too uncertain to name. This receptor was identified in a male donor in good health. Some clones in this sample may be carry-over from other donors' samples. The sequenced DNA is TGTGCCAGCAGCCCCCGCCGGGAATGGGTTTGGGCTAACTATGGCTACACCTTC. This gives the protein CASSPRREWVWANYGYTF.